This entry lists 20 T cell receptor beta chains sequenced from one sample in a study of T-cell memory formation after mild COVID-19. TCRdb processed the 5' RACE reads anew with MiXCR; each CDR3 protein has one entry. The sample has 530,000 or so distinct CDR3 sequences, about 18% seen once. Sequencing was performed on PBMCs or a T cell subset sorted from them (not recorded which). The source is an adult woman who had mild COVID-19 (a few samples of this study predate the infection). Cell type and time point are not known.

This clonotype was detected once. CDR3 loop: CASSLGTINYEQYF. The CDR3 DNA sequence: TGTGCCAGCTCACTTGGGACTATAAACTACGAGCAGTACTTC. J is TRBJ2-7 and V is TRBV18; 7 bases are shared with TRBD2. V lost 4 bases and J lost 3; bases outside the gene matches: 6. This CDR3 comprises 14 residues. The germline CDR1 and CDR2 sequences are KGHSH and LQKENI.

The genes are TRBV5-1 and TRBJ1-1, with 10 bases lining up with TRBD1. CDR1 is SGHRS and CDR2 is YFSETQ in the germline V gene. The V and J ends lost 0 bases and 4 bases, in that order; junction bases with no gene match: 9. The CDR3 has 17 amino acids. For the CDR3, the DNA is TGCGCCAGCAGCTTGGAGTTTGTGACAGGGGGCACCACTGAAGCTTTCTTT. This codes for CASSLEFVTGGTTEAFF.

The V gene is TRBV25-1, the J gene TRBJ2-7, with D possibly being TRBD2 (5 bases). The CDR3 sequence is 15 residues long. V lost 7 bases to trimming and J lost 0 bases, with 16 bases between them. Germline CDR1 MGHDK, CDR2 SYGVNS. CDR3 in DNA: TGTGCCAGCAAGTTTGGTAGCGCGAACTCCTACGAGCAGTACTTC. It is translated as CASKFGSANSYEQYF.

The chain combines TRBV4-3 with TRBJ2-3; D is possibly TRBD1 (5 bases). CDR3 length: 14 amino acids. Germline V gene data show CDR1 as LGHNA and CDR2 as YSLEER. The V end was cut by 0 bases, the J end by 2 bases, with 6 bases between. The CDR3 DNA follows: TGCGCCAGCAGCCAAGAAGGGGACACAGATACGCAGTATTTT. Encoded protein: CASSQEGDTDTQYF.

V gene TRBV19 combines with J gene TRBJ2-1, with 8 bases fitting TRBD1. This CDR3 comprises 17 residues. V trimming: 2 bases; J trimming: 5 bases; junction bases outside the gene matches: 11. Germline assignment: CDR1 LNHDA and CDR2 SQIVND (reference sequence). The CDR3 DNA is TGTGCCAGTAGTATAAGGACAGGGAGAAGATCCGACAATGAGCAGTTCTTC. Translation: CASSIRTGRRSDNEQFF.

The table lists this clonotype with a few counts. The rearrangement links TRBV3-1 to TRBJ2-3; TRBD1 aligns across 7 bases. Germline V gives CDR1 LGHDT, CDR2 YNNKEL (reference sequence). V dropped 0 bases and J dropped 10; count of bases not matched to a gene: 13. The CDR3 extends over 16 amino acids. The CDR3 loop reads CASSQDIRGRGMAQYF. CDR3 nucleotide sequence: TGTGCCAGCAGCCAAGATATCCGGGGCAGGGGGATGGCGCAGTATTTT.

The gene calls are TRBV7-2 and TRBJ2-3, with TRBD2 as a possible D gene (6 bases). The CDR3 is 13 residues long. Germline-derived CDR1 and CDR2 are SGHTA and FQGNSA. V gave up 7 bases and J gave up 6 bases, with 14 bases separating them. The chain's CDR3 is CASTAGSGDTQYF. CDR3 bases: TGTGCCAGCACGGCCGGGAGCGGGGATACGCAGTATTTT.

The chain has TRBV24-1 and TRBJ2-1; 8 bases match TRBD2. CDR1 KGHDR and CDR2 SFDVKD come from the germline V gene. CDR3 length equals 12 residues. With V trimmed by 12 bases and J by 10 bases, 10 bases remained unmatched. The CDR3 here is CASSAGVREQFF. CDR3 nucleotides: TGTGCCTCCTCAGCGGGAGTACGGGAGCAGTTCTTC.

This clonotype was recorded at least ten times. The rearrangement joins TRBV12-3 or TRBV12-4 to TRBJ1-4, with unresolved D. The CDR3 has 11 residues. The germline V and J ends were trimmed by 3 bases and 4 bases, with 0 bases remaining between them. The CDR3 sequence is CASSFNEKLFF. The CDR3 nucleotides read TGTGCCAGCAGTTTTAATGAAAAACTGTTTTTT.

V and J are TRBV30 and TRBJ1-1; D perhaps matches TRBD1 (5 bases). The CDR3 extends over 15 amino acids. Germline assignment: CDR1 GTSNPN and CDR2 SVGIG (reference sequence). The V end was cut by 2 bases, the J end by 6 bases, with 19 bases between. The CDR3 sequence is CAWSQRERGHSEAFF. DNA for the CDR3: TGTGCCTGGAGTCAAAGGGAGAGGGGTCACTCTGAAGCTTTCTTT.

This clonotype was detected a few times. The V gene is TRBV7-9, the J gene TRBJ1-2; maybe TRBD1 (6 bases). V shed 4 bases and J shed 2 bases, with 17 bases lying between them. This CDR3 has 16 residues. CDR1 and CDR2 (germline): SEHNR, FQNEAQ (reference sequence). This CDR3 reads CASSSLRSRGNYGYTF. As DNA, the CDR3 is TGTGCCAGCAGCTCCCTGCGATCGAGGGGGAACTATGGCTACACCTTC.

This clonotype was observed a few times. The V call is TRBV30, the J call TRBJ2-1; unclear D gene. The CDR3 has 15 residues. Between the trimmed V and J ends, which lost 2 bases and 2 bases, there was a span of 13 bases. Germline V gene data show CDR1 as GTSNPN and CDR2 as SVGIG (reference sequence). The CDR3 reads CAWSPSGGTYNEQFF. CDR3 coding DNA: TGTGCCTGGAGTCCCTCGGGCGGCACCTACAATGAGCAGTTCTTC.

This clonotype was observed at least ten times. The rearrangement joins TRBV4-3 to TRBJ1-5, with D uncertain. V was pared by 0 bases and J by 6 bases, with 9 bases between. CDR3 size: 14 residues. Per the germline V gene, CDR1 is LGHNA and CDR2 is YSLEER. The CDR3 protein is CASSQDSRRQPQHF. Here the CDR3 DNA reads TGCGCCAGCAGCCAAGACTCCCGACGTCAGCCCCAGCATTTT.

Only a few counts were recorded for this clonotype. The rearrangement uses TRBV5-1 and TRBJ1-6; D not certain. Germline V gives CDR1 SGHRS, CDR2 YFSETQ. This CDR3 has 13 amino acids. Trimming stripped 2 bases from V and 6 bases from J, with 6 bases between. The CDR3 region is CASSLRTNSPLHF. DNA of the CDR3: TGCGCCAGCAGCTTACGGACTAATTCACCCCTCCACTTT.

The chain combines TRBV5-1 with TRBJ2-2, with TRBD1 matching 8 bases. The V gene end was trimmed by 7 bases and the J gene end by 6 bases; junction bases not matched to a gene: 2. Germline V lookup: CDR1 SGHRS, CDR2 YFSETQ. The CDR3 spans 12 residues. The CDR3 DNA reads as TGCGCCAGCGGACAGGGCCCCGGGGAGCTGTTTTTT. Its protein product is CASGQGPGELFF.

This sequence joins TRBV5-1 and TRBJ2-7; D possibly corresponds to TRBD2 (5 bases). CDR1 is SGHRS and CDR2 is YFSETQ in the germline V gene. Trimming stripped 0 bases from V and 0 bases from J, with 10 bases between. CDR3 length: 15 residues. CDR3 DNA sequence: TGCGCCAGCAGCTTGGACCCCGGGGACTCCTACGAGCAGTACTTC. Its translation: CASSLDPGDSYEQYF.

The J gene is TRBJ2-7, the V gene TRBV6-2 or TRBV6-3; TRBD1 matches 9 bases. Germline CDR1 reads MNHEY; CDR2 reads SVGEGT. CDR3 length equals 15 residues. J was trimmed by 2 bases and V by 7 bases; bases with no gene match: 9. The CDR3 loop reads CASTKDRGGPYEQYF. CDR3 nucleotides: TGTGCCAGCACCAAGGACAGGGGAGGACCCTACGAGCAGTACTTC.

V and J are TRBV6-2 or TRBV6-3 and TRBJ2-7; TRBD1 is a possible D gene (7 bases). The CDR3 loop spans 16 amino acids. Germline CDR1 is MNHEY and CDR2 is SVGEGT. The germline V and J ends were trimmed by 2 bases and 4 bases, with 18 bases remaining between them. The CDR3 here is CASSYPTGGGEYEQYF. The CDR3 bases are TGTGCCAGCAGTTACCCCACCGGAGGGGGCGAATACGAGCAGTACTTC.

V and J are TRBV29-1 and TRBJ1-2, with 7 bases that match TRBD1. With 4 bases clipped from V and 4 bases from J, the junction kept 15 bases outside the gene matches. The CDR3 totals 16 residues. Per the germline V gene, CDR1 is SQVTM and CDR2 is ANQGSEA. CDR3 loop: CSVAGEGQSRVYGYTF. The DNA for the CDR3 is TGCAGCGTTGCCGGCGAGGGACAGTCAAGGGTCTATGGCTACACCTTC. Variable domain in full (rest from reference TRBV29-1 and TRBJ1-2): SAVISQKPSRDICQRGTSLTIQCQVDSQVTMMFWYRQQPGQSLTLIATANQGSEATYESGFVIDKFPISRPNLTFSTLTVSNMSPEDSSIYLCSVAGEGQSRVYGYTFGSGTRLTVV.

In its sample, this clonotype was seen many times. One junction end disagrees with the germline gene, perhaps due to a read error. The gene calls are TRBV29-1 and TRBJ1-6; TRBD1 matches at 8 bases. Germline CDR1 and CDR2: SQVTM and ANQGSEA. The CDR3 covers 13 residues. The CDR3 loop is CSVKEDRDSPLHF. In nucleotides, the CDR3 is TGCAGCGTTAAAGAGGACAGGGATTCACCCCTCCACTTT.